This T cell receptor (beta chain) emerged from a study of blood T cell repertoires in COVID-19. Study as a whole: There were acute and convalescent COVID-19 samples, and they came from the United States, Italy and Spain. PBMCs, B-cell-depleted T cells, or T cells provided the cDNA or gDNA that made up the material.

The CDR3 consists of 13 residues. Germline V gives CDR1 SNHLY, CDR2 FYNNEI. The V end was cut by 6 bases, the J end by 3 bases, with 12 bases between. Sequencing used immunoSEQ multiplex PCR; TCRdb keeps in-frame clones, though not all of them. The sample consists of about 150,000 clones, 82% of them appearing once. Input material: peripheral blood. This clonotype originated in a woman of 80 years or more with active or convalescent COVID-19. The rearrangement links TRBV2 to TRBJ2-7; D remains unclear. This CDR3 reads CASSLTIYYEQYF. CDR3 DNA: TGTGCCAGCAGCTTGACAATCTACTACGAGCAGTACTTC.